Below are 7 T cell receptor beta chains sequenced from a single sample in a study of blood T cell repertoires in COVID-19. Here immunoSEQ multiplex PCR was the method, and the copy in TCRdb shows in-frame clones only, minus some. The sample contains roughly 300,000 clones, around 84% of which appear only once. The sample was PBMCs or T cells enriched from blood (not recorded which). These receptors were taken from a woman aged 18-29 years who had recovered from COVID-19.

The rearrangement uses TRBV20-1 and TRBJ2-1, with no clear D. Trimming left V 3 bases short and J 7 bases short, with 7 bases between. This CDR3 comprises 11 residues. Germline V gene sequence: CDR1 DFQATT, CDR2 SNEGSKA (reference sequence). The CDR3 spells CSASPGNEQFF. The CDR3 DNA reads TGCAGTGCTAGCCCCGGGAATGAGCAGTTCTTC.

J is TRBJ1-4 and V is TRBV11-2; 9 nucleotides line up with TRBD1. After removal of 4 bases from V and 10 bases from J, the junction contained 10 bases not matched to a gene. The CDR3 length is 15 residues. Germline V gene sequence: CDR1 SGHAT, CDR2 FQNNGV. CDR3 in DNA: TGTGCCAGCAGCTCGGTCGGGACAGGGTTGGGAAAACTGTTTTTT. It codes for CASSSVGTGLGKLFF.

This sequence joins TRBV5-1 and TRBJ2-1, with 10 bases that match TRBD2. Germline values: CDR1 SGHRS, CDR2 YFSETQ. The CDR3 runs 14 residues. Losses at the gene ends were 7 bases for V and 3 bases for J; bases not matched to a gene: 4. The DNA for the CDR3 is TGCGCCAGCGGAACTAGCGGGGACTACAATGAGCAGTTCTTC. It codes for CASGTSGDYNEQFF.

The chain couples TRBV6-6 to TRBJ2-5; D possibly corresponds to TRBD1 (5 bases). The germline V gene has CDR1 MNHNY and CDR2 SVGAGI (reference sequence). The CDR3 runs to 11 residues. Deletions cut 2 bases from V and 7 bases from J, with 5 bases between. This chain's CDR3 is CASSYQGTQYF. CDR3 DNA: TGTGCCAGCAGTTACCAGGGGACCCAGTACTTC.

CDR3 sequence: CASSLWGTENYGYTF. CDR3 nucleotides: TGCGCCAGCAGCTTGTGGGGGACTGAGAACTATGGCTACACCTTC. The J gene is TRBJ1-2, the V gene TRBV5-1; D is possibly TRBD1 (5 bases). Germline CDR1 SGHRS, CDR2 YFSETQ. The CDR3 runs to 15 residues. V lost 1 base and J lost 2, with 12 bases in between.

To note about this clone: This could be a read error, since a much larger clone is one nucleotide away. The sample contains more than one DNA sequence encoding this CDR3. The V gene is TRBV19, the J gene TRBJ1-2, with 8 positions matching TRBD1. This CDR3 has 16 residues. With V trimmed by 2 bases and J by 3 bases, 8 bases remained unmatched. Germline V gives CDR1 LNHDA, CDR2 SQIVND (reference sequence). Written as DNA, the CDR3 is TGTGCCAGTAGTATATACCCAGGGGGCGAAGACTATGGCTACACCTTC. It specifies CASSIYPGGEDYGYTF.

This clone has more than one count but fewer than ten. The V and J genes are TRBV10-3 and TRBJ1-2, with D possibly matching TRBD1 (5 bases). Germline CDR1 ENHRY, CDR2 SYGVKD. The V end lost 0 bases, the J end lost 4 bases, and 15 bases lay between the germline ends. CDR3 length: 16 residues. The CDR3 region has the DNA TGTGCCATCAGTGAGTCGGGGCAGGGAGGTTCCTATGGCTACACCTTC. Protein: CAISESGQGGSYGYTF.